This entry is about one T cell receptor beta chain. This entry belongs to a study of cytotoxic CD8 clonotypes in ibrutinib-treated CLL. The wider study: The study recorded mean values of approximately 260,000 productive templates and approximately 94,000 productive rearrangements per sample.

Some clones are missing from TCRdb's copy, which holds only in-frame ones; the method was immunoSEQ multiplex PCR. Counted here are over 120,000 clones, more than 70% occurring once; the ten biggest clones make up about 7.4%. Roughly 2.1 micrograms of genomic DNA came from cryopreserved PBMCs for TCR beta libraries. Sequencing was performed on PBMCs, taken after 36 months of ibrutinib treatment. This sequence was found in a human donor with chronic lymphocytic leukemia.

CDR3 DNA: TGTGCCAGCTCACCTGTCGAGGACAGGGGAGGGTATGGCTACACCTTC. Amino acid sequence: CASSPVEDRGGYGYTF. The chain is built from TRBV18 and TRBJ1-2; 9 bases line up with TRBD1. Germline trimming cut 3 bases from V and 5 bases from J; bases unmatched to any gene: 10. From germline, CDR1 is KGHSH and CDR2 LQKENI. The CDR3 sequence is 16 residues long.